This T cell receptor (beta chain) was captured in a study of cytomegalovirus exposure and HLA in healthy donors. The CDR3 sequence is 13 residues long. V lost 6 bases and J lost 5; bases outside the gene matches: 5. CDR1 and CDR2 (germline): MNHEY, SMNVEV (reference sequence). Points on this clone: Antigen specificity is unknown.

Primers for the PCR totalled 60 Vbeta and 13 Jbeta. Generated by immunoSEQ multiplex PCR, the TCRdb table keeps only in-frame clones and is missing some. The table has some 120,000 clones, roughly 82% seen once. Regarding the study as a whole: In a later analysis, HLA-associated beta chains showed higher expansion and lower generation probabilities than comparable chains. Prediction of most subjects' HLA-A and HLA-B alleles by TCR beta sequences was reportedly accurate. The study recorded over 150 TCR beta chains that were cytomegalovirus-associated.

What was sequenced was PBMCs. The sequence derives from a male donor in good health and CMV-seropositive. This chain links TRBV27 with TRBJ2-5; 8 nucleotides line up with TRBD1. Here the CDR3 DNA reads TGTGCCAGCAGGGACAGGGTACGGGAGACCCAGTACTTC. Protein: CASRDRVRETQYF.